Below, 18 T cell receptor beta chains from the same sample are listed, as sequenced in a study of cytomegalovirus exposure and HLA in healthy donors. A multiplex PCR was run with 60 Vbeta primers and 13 Jbeta primers. Data came from immunoSEQ multiplex PCR; TCRdb stores just in-frame clones and leaves some out. The sample includes 200,000 or so clones, 84% of them seen just once. Sequencing used PBMCs. These receptors were collected from a boy aged 5-17 years in good health and CMV-seronegative.

The rearrangement joins TRBV28 to TRBJ1-2, with D perhaps matching TRBD1 (5 bases). CDR3 length equals 14 residues. V lost 3 bases, J lost 4 bases, and 12 bases lay in between. Germline V lookup: CDR1 MDHEN, CDR2 SYDVKM. As DNA, the CDR3 is TGTGCCAGCAGTTTTCAGGGAGGAGTCTATGGCTACACCTTC. This sequence encodes CASSFQGGVYGYTF.

The chain uses TRBV25-1 and TRBJ1-1, with D maybe TRBD1 (5 bases). The CDR3 is 13 amino acids. V gave up 10 bases and J gave up 4 bases, with 16 bases separating them. The germline V gene encodes CDR1 MGHDK and CDR2 SYGVNS. The CDR3 reads CATGLIGGTEAFF. The CDR3 nucleotides are TGTGCCACGGGGCTTATCGGGGGCACTGAAGCTTTCTTT.

The chain is built from TRBV7-6 and TRBJ1-1, with TRBD1 as a possible D gene (5 bases). Trimming removed 5 bases at V and 1 base at J, with 20 bases between. The germline CDR1 and CDR2 sequences are SGHVS and FNYEAQ. The CDR3 sequence is 17 residues long. DNA for the CDR3: TGTGCCAGCAGCCCAGGGCACAGCGCCGAATCGAACACTGAAGCTTTCTTT. It translates to CASSPGHSAESNTEAFF.

V usage is TRBV30 and J usage is TRBJ1-6; a possible D gene is TRBD1 (6 bases). The CDR3 extends over 20 amino acids. Germline-derived CDR1 and CDR2 are GTSNPN and SVGIG (reference sequence). Between the trimmed V and J ends, which lost 4 bases and 5 bases, there was a span of 30 bases. CDR3 bases: TGTGCCTGGATTTTGGGGACAACCAGGGACGGAGTATCGGATAATTCACCCCTCCACTTT. Translation gives CAWILGTTRDGVSDNSPLHF.

This chain connects TRBV5-6 to TRBJ2-3; 10 nucleotides line up with TRBD2. V lost 0 bases and J lost 4; bases outside the gene matches: 11. This CDR3 comprises 18 residues. Germline assignment: CDR1 SGHDT and CDR2 YYEEEE. CDR3 in amino acids: CASSLELAAGGPSDTQYF. The CDR3 DNA follows: TGTGCCAGCAGCTTGGAGTTAGCAGCGGGAGGGCCTTCAGATACGCAGTATTTT.

CDR3 region: CASSSGSRTGELFF. The CDR3 DNA follows: TGTGCCAGCAGTTCAGGGTCACGCACCGGGGAGCTGTTTTTT. This chain uses TRBV27 with TRBJ2-2; tentative D call: TRBD1 (5 bases). Germline V gene sequence: CDR1 MNHEY, CDR2 SMNVEV (reference sequence). The ends were cut back, 4 bases at V and 4 bases at J, with 10 bases in the middle. This CDR3 has 14 amino acids.

The CDR3 reads CATSITSGGVQFF. As DNA, the CDR3 is TGTGCCACCAGCATAACTAGCGGGGGAGTGCAGTTCTTC. The genes are TRBV15 and TRBJ2-1; 11 nucleotides line up with TRBD2. This CDR3 region has 13 residues. Germline trimming cut 4 bases from V and 12 bases from J; bases unmatched to any gene: 5. Germline CDR1 reads LNHNV; CDR2 reads YYDKDF (reference sequence). Variable domain in full (rest from reference TRBV15 and TRBJ2-1): DAMVIQNPRYQVTQFGKPVTLSCSQTLNHNVMYWYQQKSSQAPKLLFHYYDKDFNNEADTPDNFQSRRPNTSFCFLDIRSPGLGDTAMYLCATSITSGGVQFFGPGTRLTVL.

This rearrangement joins TRBV30 to TRBJ1-2; D gene ambiguous. CDR3 length equals 12 residues. Trimming took 5 bases from V and 0 from J, leaving 7 bases between them. The V gene's germline CDR1 is GTSNPN and CDR2 SVGIG (reference sequence). The CDR3 loop is CAWAHSNYGYTF. The CDR3, as DNA: TGTGCCTGGGCTCACTCTAACTATGGCTACACCTTC.

V is TRBV13 and J is TRBJ2-7; D may be TRBD1 (7 bases). Trimming took 3 bases from V and 3 from J, leaving 12 bases between them. The CDR3 sequence is 14 residues long. The germline gives CDR1 PRHDT, CDR2 FYEKMQ (reference sequence). CDR3 bases: TGTGCCAGCAGCTTGACAGGGCGGGACTACGAGCAGTACTTC. Amino acids: CASSLTGRDYEQYF. The entire variable domain, with the rest obtained from reference TRBV13 and TRBJ2-7, is as follows: AAGVIQSPRHLIKEKRETATLKCYPIPRHDTVYWYQQGPGQDPQFLISFYEKMQSDKGSIPDRFSAQQFSDYHSELNMSSLELGDSALYFCASSLTGRDYEQYFGPGTRLTVT.

This clone was seen a few times. The chain combines TRBV6-5 with TRBJ1-2; 9 nucleotides line up with TRBD1. CDR1 is MNHEY, CDR2 SVGAGI, per germline. This CDR3 comprises 15 residues. Trimming cost V 6 bases and J 2 bases; bases outside gene matches: 7. The CDR3 here is CASSRTGASNYGYTF. CDR3 in DNA: TGTGCCAGCAGCCGGACAGGGGCGTCCAACTATGGCTACACCTTC.

This clone has a single count. J is TRBJ1-1 and V is TRBV7-2; D is uncertain. Germline CDR1 is SGHTA and CDR2 is FQGNSA. The CDR3 contains 15 residues. V was trimmed by 0 bases and J by 4 bases, leaving 12 bases between them. The chain's CDR3 is CASSLASLGSTEAFF. The CDR3 DNA reads as TGTGCCAGCAGCTTAGCCTCCCTCGGGAGCACTGAAGCTTTCTTT.

The chain uses TRBV6-1 and TRBJ2-2; 7 positions match TRBD1. CDR1 MNHNS and CDR2 SASEGT come from the germline V gene. Germline trimming cut 4 bases from V and 6 bases from J; bases unmatched to any gene: 5. The CDR3 runs to 14 residues. In DNA, the CDR3 is TGTGCCAGCAGTGCCAACAGGGGCGCCGGGGAGCTGTTTTTT. Its protein product is CASSANRGAGELFF.

To note about this clone: Relative to the germline gene, one junction end is altered; a read error may explain this. The chain uses TRBV9 and TRBJ2-7; D gene uncertain. The CDR3 loop spans 15 amino acids. Germline CDR1 and CDR2: SGDLS and YYNGEE. The DNA for the CDR3 is TGTGCCAGCAGCGTAAGAGATGACACCTTCGAACGCTTGGACTTC. The encoded protein is CASSVRDDTFERLDF.

In DNA form, the CDR3 reads TGTGCCAGCTCACCAGCGGGAGCCACAGATACGCAGTATTTT. Translation gives CASSPAGATDTQYF. The rearrangement uses TRBV18 and TRBJ2-3; 7 nucleotides align to TRBD2. Germline CDR1 KGHSH, CDR2 LQKENI. This CDR3 is 14 amino acids long. V was clipped by 2 bases and J by 2 bases; unmatched bases: 1. Full variable domain (rest looked up from reference TRBV18 and TRBJ2-3): NAGVMQNPRHLVRRRGQEARLRCSPMKGHSHVYWYRQLPEEGLKFMVYLQKENIIDESGMPKERFSAEFPKEGPSILRIQQVVRGDSAAYFCASSPAGATDTQYFGPGTRLTVL.

This chain connects TRBV30 to TRBJ2-7; D unresolved. In germline, CDR1 is GTSNPN, CDR2 SVGIG (reference sequence). Trimming cost V 0 bases and J 1 base, with 7 bases left between them. There are 13 residues in the CDR3. The chain's CDR3 is CAWSVGASYEQYF. The DNA for the CDR3 is TGTGCCTGGAGTGTAGGAGCTTCCTACGAGCAGTACTTC.

The chain joins TRBV4-3 to TRBJ2-2; perhaps TRBD1 as D (6 bases). Trimming cost V 6 bases and J 4 bases, with 9 bases left between them. The CDR3 consists of 13 residues. Germline CDR1 is LGHNA and CDR2 is YSLEER. This chain's CDR3 is CASRGTPTGELFF. The CDR3 coding sequence is TGCGCCAGCAGAGGGACACCCACCGGGGAGCTGTTTTTT.

The chain carries TRBV7-9 and TRBJ2-3; 9 bases fit TRBD2. CDR1 SEHNR and CDR2 FQNEAQ come from the germline V gene (reference sequence). CDR3 length: 14 residues. The J segment lost 2 bases and the V segment lost 6 bases, leaving 3 bases of the junction unmatched. The CDR3 here is CASRAGGYTDTQYF. CDR3 coding DNA: TGTGCCAGCAGGGCGGGGGGGTACACAGATACGCAGTATTTT.

The J gene is TRBJ1-1, the V gene TRBV6-5; D uncertain. V shed 2 bases and J shed 1 base, with 8 bases lying between them. CDR1 is MNHEY and CDR2 is SVGAGI in the germline V gene. The CDR3 runs 14 residues. CDR3 residues: CASSYREKNTEAFF. The DNA for the CDR3 is TGTGCCAGCAGTTACCGGGAGAAGAACACTGAAGCTTTCTTT.